The 2 T cell receptor beta chains in this list originate from one sample, sequenced in a study of blood T cell repertoires in COVID-19. TCRdb keeps only in-frame clones here, not all; method: immunoSEQ multiplex PCR. Of approximately 230,000 clones listed, around 88% are singletons. The material sequenced was peripheral blood. The origin of the receptors is a man at least 80 years old with acute or convalescent COVID-19.

V is TRBV28 and J is TRBJ2-7, with D possibly TRBD1 on 6 matching bases. The CDR3 length is 13 residues. Trimming cost V 1 base and J 6 bases, with 10 bases left between them. The germline V gene has CDR1 MDHEN and CDR2 SYDVKM. The CDR3 sequence: CASSLLQGTEQYF. CDR3 sequence (DNA): TGTGCCAGCAGTTTATTGCAGGGGACCGAGCAGTACTTC.

Worth noting for this clone: The sample has other DNA sequences that encode this CDR3 too. The V gene is TRBV5-1, the J gene TRBJ1-1; D is possibly TRBD1 (5 bases). V was pared by 5 bases and J by 3 bases, with 11 bases between. The CDR3 runs to 13 residues. Germline values: CDR1 SGHRS, CDR2 YFSETQ. The CDR3 DNA follows: TGCGCCAGCAGTTTTGGAGGGGACACTGAAGCTTTCTTT. Protein: CASSFGGDTEAFF. The complete variable domain, with remaining parts taken from reference TRBV5-1 and TRBJ1-1, reads KAGVTQTPRYLIKTRGQQVTLSCSPISGHRSVSWYQQTPGQGLQFLFEYFSETQRNKGNFPGRFSGRQFSNSRSEMNVSTLELGDSALYLCASSFGGDTEAFFGQGTRLTVV.